Below, 9 T cell receptor beta chains from the same sample are listed, as sequenced in a study of T cell repertoires in cytomegalovirus infection. TCRdb recomputed calls from the reads with MiXCR, one row per CDR3 protein. The sample holds 700,000 to 900,000 distinct CDR3 sequences; almost 30% are singletons and the top ten take roughly 14%. The antigens of these receptors remain unknown. The sample here was cultured CD8+ T cells from PBMCs, taken from culture after CMV antigen stimulation. These TCRs come from a human donor in good health (CMV status not recorded). Some clones in this sample may be carry-over from other donors' samples.

This CDR3 reads CASSLMLAGATEAFF. Written as DNA, the CDR3 is TGTGCCAGCAGCTTGATGTTGGCAGGGGCCACTGAAGCTTTCTTT. The chain is built from TRBV5-4 and TRBJ1-1; D possibly corresponds to TRBD1 (6 bases). V shed 1 base and J shed 4 bases, with 14 bases lying between them. Germline loops: CDR1 SGHNT, CDR2 YYREEE (reference sequence). The CDR3 is 15 amino acids. Variable domain in full (rest from reference TRBV5-4 and TRBJ1-1): ETGVTQSPTHLIKTRGQQVTLRCSSQSGHNTVSWYQQALGQGPQFIFQYYREEENGRGNFPPRFSGLQFPNYSSELNVNALELDDSALYLCASSLMLAGATEAFFGQGTRLTVV.

This clonotype occurred a few times. The V call is TRBV6-8, the J call TRBJ1-5; 9 bases align to TRBD1. With V trimmed by 5 bases and J by 6 bases, 8 bases remained unmatched. This CDR3 has 15 residues. CDR1 MNHGY and CDR2 SAAAGT come from the germline V gene. The chain's CDR3 is CASSQDRGRSQPQHF. CDR3 sequence (DNA): TGTGCCAGCAGTCAGGACAGGGGAAGGAGTCAGCCCCAGCATTTT.

At least ten counts were recorded for this clonotype. The chain uses TRBV7-9 and TRBJ1-1; TRBD1 agrees at 7 bases. Germline CDR1 is SEHNR and CDR2 is FQNEAQ (reference sequence). The CDR3 is made up of 15 amino acids. J was trimmed by 0 bases and V by 2 bases; bases with no gene match: 3. In DNA, the CDR3 is TGTGCCAGCAGCTTACCGCAGGGGGTGAACACTGAAGCTTTCTTT. It is translated as CASSLPQGVNTEAFF.

The sample holds a few counts of this clonotype. The chain employs TRBV27 and TRBJ2-1; TRBD2 agrees at 7 bases. CDR1 MNHEY and CDR2 SMNVEV come from the germline V gene (reference sequence). The CDR3 is 16 residues long. The trim removed 5 bases at V and 1 base at J, leaving 8 bases unmatched. The CDR3: CASSPLLAESYNEQFF. For the CDR3, the DNA is TGTGCCAGCAGTCCACTTCTAGCGGAGTCCTACAATGAGCAGTTCTTC.

This chain links TRBV6-1 with TRBJ1-1, with D maybe TRBD1 (5 bases). The V end was cut by 8 bases, the J end by 3 bases, with 16 bases between. The CDR3 has 14 amino acids. Germline CDR1 is MNHNS and CDR2 is SASEGT. CDR3 residues: CASCPGAWYTEAFF. For the CDR3, the DNA is TGTGCCAGCTGCCCCGGGGCCTGGTACACTGAAGCTTTCTTT.

The gene calls are TRBV10-2 and TRBJ2-2; D unclear. Per germline, CDR1 WSHSY and CDR2 SAAADI. V dropped 3 bases and J dropped 6 bases, with 11 bases sitting between them. The CDR3 has 14 amino acids. CDR3 sequence reads: CASSDATIPGELFF. CDR3 bases: TGCGCCAGCAGTGACGCGACGATACCCGGGGAGCTGTTTTTT.

The chain recombines TRBV27 with TRBJ2-5; 11 bases map to TRBD2. This CDR3 spans 14 amino acids. Germline V gene data show CDR1 as MNHEY and CDR2 as SMNVEV (reference sequence). J gave up 5 bases and V 5 bases, and 4 bases lay outside the gene matches. The CDR3 sequence: CASSRLAGLETQYF. In DNA form, the CDR3 reads TGTGCCAGCAGTCGACTAGCGGGGCTGGAGACCCAGTACTTC.

This clonotype was seen more than once but under ten times. J is TRBJ1-1 and V is TRBV7-9; D might be TRBD1 (5 bases). The CDR3 runs to 15 residues. Trimming left V 1 base short and J 7 bases short, with 16 bases between. In germline, CDR1 is SEHNR, CDR2 FQNEAQ (reference sequence). The CDR3 DNA reads TGTGCCAGCAGCTTAGGAGTGGGAGGGGCCCATGAAGCTTTCTTT. Its protein product is CASSLGVGGAHEAFF.

This clonotype has only a few counts. The rearrangement uses TRBV6-5 and TRBJ1-2; D is ambiguous. Trimming took off 0 bases at V and 0 bases at J, with 17 bases between the two ends. Germline CDR1 is MNHEY and CDR2 is SVGAGI. This CDR3 is built from 18 residues. Here the CDR3 reads CASSYSPSPTPSNYGYTF. CDR3 DNA sequence: TGTGCCAGCAGTTACTCTCCGTCCCCGACGCCTTCTAACTATGGCTACACCTTC.